This TCR beta chain was captured by sequencing in a study of cytomegalovirus exposure and HLA in healthy donors. General study points: Productive status was seen about 90% or about 30% of the time for most TCR beta V segments in an earlier analysis.

Primers for the PCR totalled 60 Vbeta and 13 Jbeta. The method was immunoSEQ multiplex PCR; TCRdb's version includes in-frame clones alone and lacks a portion of them. This table has over 95,000 clones, over 60% appearing once. The V gene lost 7 bases and the J gene lost 2 bases, with 8 bases spanning the gap. The CDR3 has 12 residues. Germline CDR1 GTSNPN, CDR2 SVGIG (reference sequence). This clone was seen only once. As yet, its antigen is unknown. Specimen: PBMCs. The receptor's source is a female donor in good health and CMV-seronegative. The chain uses TRBV30 and TRBJ2-2, with D maybe TRBD1 (5 bases). CDR3 bases: TGTGCCTACACAGGAAACACCGGGGAGCTGTTTTTT. Residues: CAYTGNTGELFF.